These 15 T cell receptor beta chains were sequenced from one sample in a study of yellow fever vaccine responses in identical twins (dated by TCRdb to 2016 to 2019). Receptor libraries were prepared by RT-PCR. For sequencing, an Illumina HiSeq 2500 was employed. The public sequencing data were trimmed at Q25 with fastp and processed into clonotypes with MiXCR by TCRdb, which kept only in-frame beta chains. A single entry per CDR3 protein holds the most common genes and DNA from its merged rows. The sample contains some 16,000 distinct CDR3 sequences, roughly four fifths of them found a single time. Jointly, the top ten make up 1.8% of the sample. Sequenced here: T cells from blood (PBMCs), unsorted or a sorted subset (not recorded which), sampled before or after yellow fever vaccination (not recorded which). These receptors came from a young woman who received the yellow fever vaccine. Donor details come from another sample of the same person, matched by shared clones.

This clonotype occurred a few times. J is TRBJ1-2 and V is TRBV18; a weak D match, TRBD1 (5 bases). The germline V gene encodes CDR1 KGHSH and CDR2 LQKENI. V lost 2 bases and J 4 bases, leaving 8 bases between the germline ends. This CDR3 has 13 amino acids. The CDR3 reads CASSPDSLYGYTF. The CDR3 DNA reads as TGTGCCAGCTCACCAGACAGCCTCTATGGCTACACCTTC.

The V and J genes are TRBV4-1 and TRBJ1-5; D is ambiguous. The CDR3 loop spans 16 amino acids. The germline V gene encodes CDR1 MGHRA and CDR2 YSYEKL. V lost 0 bases and J lost 4, with 13 bases in between. CDR3 nucleotide sequence: TGCGCCAGCAGCCAAGATACGGGAGGGAGAAATCAGCCCCAGCATTTT. This codes for CASSQDTGGRNQPQHF.

The gene calls are TRBV10-3 and TRBJ2-1; a weak D match, TRBD1 (6 bases). This CDR3 comprises 15 residues. V shed 2 bases and J shed 7 bases, with 15 bases lying between them. The V gene's germline CDR1 is ENHRY and CDR2 SYGVKD. The CDR3 reads CAISENPGAQNEQFF. DNA of the CDR3: TGTGCCATCAGTGAGAACCCAGGGGCGCAGAATGAGCAGTTCTTC.

Concerning this clonotype: One end of the junction does not line up with germline, which may come from a read error. The CDR3 loop is CSVRVRPLTSYEQYF. Written as DNA, the CDR3 is TGCAGTGTTAGAGTCCGGCCTTTAACCTCCTACGAGCAGTACTTC. The chain uses TRBV20-1 and TRBJ2-7; D is undetermined. The CDR3 has 15 residues. The V gene's germline CDR1 is DFQATT and CDR2 SNEGSKA (reference sequence).

This clonotype appeared a single time. The chain carries TRBV10-1 and TRBJ2-3, with D possibly TRBD1 on 5 matching bases. Trimming pared 3 bases from V and 3 bases from J, leaving 10 bases between. The CDR3 runs 14 residues. Germline CDR1 is WNHNN and CDR2 is SYGVQD (reference sequence). CDR3 in amino acids: CASSDGALTDTQYF. CDR3 sequence (DNA): TGCGCCAGCAGTGATGGGGCTTTAACAGATACGCAGTATTTT.

This clonotype showed up just once. This chain uses TRBV12-3 or TRBV12-4 with TRBJ2-2, with D perhaps matching TRBD1 (6 bases). V lost 0 bases, J lost 1 base, and 6 bases lay in between. CDR3 length: 15 amino acids. The CDR3: CASSLADRNTGELFF. CDR3 coding DNA: TGTGCCAGCAGTTTAGCGGACAGGAACACCGGGGAGCTGTTTTTT.

This clonotype was recorded once. Sequence at one end of the junction differs from germline and may be a read error. This rearrangement joins TRBV7-6 to TRBJ2-3; TRBD2 agrees at 9 bases. In germline, CDR1 is SGHVS, CDR2 FNYEAQ. The CDR3 length is 17 residues. CDR3 sequence reads: CASSPYRAGGSADTQYF. CDR3 nucleotides: TGTGCTAGCAGCCCCTATCGAGCGGGAGGATCGGCAGATACGCAGTATTTT.

The chain joins TRBV29-1 to TRBJ2-3; D gene unclear. Germline V gene sequence: CDR1 SQVTM, CDR2 ANQGSEA. Trimming left V 3 bases short and J 4 bases short, with 5 bases between. The CDR3 contains 11 residues. DNA for the CDR3: TGCAGCGTTGACAACCCAGATACGCAGTATTTT. The encoded protein is CSVDNPDTQYF.

CDR3 amino acids: CASSPSANTEAFF. The CDR3 DNA reads TGTGCCAGCTCACCTTCGGCGAACACTGAAGCTTTCTTT. V usage is TRBV18 and J usage is TRBJ1-1; unclear D gene. Trimming removed 3 bases at V and 1 base at J, with 6 bases between. The germline V gene encodes CDR1 KGHSH and CDR2 LQKENI. The CDR3 loop spans 13 amino acids.

The chain has TRBV5-4 and TRBJ2-1; either TRBD1 or TRBD2 may supply D (6 bases each). The length of the CDR3 is 14 residues. CDR1 is SGHNT, CDR2 YYREEE, per germline (reference sequence). V shed 4 bases and J shed 5 bases, with 13 bases lying between them. CDR3 sequence reads: CASSPRDNHNEQFF. The CDR3 DNA follows: TGTGCCAGCAGCCCGCGGGACAACCACAATGAGCAGTTCTTC.

This chain joins TRBV20-1 and TRBJ2-1; the D gene is possibly TRBD1 (6 bases). Trimming stripped 5 bases from V and 6 bases from J, with 14 bases between. The CDR3 has 13 amino acids. Germline assignment: CDR1 DFQATT and CDR2 SNEGSKA (reference sequence). In DNA form, the CDR3 reads TGCAGTGCTCCAGGGGATCGTAGCAATGAGCAGTTCTTC. Its protein is CSAPGDRSNEQFF.

The rearrangement links TRBV6-5 to TRBJ1-2; tentative D call: TRBD1 (5 bases). Germline CDR1 and CDR2: MNHEY and SVGAGI. V was trimmed by 0 bases and J by 2 bases, leaving 7 bases between them. The CDR3 is 14 residues long. Here the CDR3 reads CASSYSQGNYGYTF. The DNA for the CDR3 is TGTGCCAGCAGTTACTCGCAGGGAAACTATGGCTACACCTTC.

The rearrangement links TRBV6-1 to TRBJ2-7; 7 bases fit TRBD2. There are 13 residues in the CDR3. V gave up 5 bases and J gave up 7 bases; unmatched junction bases: 8. Germline CDR1 and CDR2: MNHNS and SASEGT. The CDR3 bases are TGTGCCAGCAGTACGGGACCCGGGGGGGAGCAGTACTTC. Translation: CASSTGPGGEQYF.

This chain links TRBV5-4 with TRBJ1-6; D remains ambiguous. The CDR3 is 14 amino acids. Germline assignment: CDR1 SGHNT and CDR2 YYREEE (reference sequence). V lost 0 bases and J 3 bases, leaving 4 bases between the germline ends. The CDR3 DNA follows: TGTGCCAGCAGCTTGGGGGTCTATAATTCACCCCTCCACTTT. Its translation: CASSLGVYNSPLHF.

CDR3 DNA sequence: TGTGCCAGCAGCGAGGACAGGATCGGAAACACCATATATTTT. It is translated as CASSEDRIGNTIYF. The J gene is TRBJ1-3, the V gene TRBV6-1, with 7 bases matching TRBD1. The ends lost 6 bases at V and 4 bases at J; junction bases unmatched: 6. The CDR3 extends over 14 amino acids. The germline V gene has CDR1 MNHNS and CDR2 SASEGT.